The rows below give T cell receptor beta chains drawn from one sample of a study of cytomegalovirus exposure and HLA in healthy donors. Data came from immunoSEQ multiplex PCR; TCRdb stores just in-frame clones and leaves some out. The listing records fewer than 100,000 clones. The sample taken for sequencing was PBMCs. The source is a woman in her sixties in good health and CMV-seronegative. The CDR3 runs from the conserved cysteine through the conserved F or W. D genes are given only for firm matches.

cdr3_length	j_call	v_call	d_call	cdr3_aa	cdr3_nt
14	TRBJ2-7	TRBV28	-	CASSLSTVTYEQYF	TGTGCCAGCAGTTTATCGACAGTTACCTACGAGCAGTACTTC
13	TRBJ2-3	TRBV6-1	-	CASSEAWADTQYF	TGTGCCAGCAGTGAAGCATGGGCTGATACGCAGTATTTT
13	TRBJ2-2	TRBV5-1	-	CASSLADTGELFF	TGCGCCAGCAGCTTGGCAGACACCGGGGAGCTGTTTTTT
14	TRBJ2-1	TRBV5-1	TRBD2	CASLAREGQGEQFF	TGCGCCAGCCTCGCCCGGGAGGGCCAAGGTGAGCAGTTCTTC
12	TRBJ1-2	TRBV30	-	CAWSLGGALYTF	TGTGCCTGGAGCTTGGGGGGGGCGCTCTACACCTTC
15	TRBJ1-1	TRBV27	TRBD1	CASKADRGANTEAFF	TGTGCCAGCAAAGCCGACAGGGGGGCAAACACTGAAGCTTTCTTT
16	TRBJ2-1	TRBV9	TRBD2	CASSVATSGEYNEQFF	TGTGCCAGCAGCGTCGCTACTAGCGGGGAGTACAATGAGCAGTTCTTC
16	TRBJ1-6	TRBV2	TRBD1	CASSDDDRVENSPLHF	TGTGCCAGCAGTGATGACGACAGGGTAGAAAATTCACCCCTCCACTTT
14	TRBJ1-1	TRBV6-5	-	CASSRIQGQSEAFF	TGTGCCAGCAGCCGTATTCAGGGTCAGAGCGAAGCTTTCTTT
13	TRBJ2-4	TRBV7-3	TRBD2	CASSPSGSNIQYF	TGTGCCAGCAGCCCTAGCGGCTCAAACATTCAGTACTTC
15	TRBJ2-1	TRBV5-1	TRBD1	CASSLEGQGYNEQFF	TGCGCCAGCAGCTTGGAGGGACAGGGGTACAATGAGCAGTTCTTC
13	TRBJ2-7	TRBV7-2	TRBD2	CASSYGTSGGGYF	TGTGCCAGCAGCTACGGGACTAGCGGGGGGGGATACTTC
14	TRBJ2-5	TRBV7-2	-	CASSLRAQGETQYF	TGTGCCAGCAGCTTGAGGGCCCAGGGGGAGACCCAGTACTTC
13	TRBJ2-1	TRBV4-3	-	CASSQDPREEQFF	TGCGCCAGCAGCCAAGATCCACGGGAGGAGCAGTTCTTC
15	TRBJ2-2	TRBV7-8	TRBD1	CASSLLDRGTGELFF	TGTGCCAGCAGCCTCCTGGACAGGGGGACCGGGGAGCTGTTTTTT